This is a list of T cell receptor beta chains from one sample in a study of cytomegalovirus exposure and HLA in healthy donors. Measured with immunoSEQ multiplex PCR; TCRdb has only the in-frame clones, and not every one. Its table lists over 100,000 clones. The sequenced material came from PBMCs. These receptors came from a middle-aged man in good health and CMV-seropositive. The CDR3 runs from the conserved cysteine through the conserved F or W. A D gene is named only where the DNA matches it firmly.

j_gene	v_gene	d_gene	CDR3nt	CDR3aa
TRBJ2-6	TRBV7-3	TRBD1	TGTGCCAGCAGCTCGGGGACAGGGAGGGGTTATGGGGCCAACGTCCTGACTTTC	CASSSGTGRGYGANVLTF
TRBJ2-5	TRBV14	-	TGTGCCAGCAGCCAAAGGAGAGAGACCCAGTACTTC	CASSQRRETQYF
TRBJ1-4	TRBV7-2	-	TGTGCCAGCAGCTCGGTCGCGACAACTAATGAAAAACTGTTTTTT	CASSSVATTNEKLFF
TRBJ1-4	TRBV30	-	TGTGCCTGGAGTTACCAGGGTGGGGAAAAACTGTTTTTT	CAWSYQGGEKLFF
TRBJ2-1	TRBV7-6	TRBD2	TGTGCCAGCAGCTTCGGGGGGGGCTCCTACAATGAGCAGTTCTTC	CASSFGGGSYNEQFF
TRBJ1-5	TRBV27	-	TGTGCCAGCAGTTTATCGAGCGCAGGAGGGCAGCCCCAGCATTTT	CASSLSSAGGQPQHF
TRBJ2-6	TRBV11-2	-	TGTGCCAGCAGCTTAGGCAAGACAGGCTTTTTGGGGGCCAACGTCCTGACTTTC	CASSLGKTGFLGANVLTF
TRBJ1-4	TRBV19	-	TGTGCCAGTAGTATCCGGGGGGCTGGGGAAAAACTGTTTTTT	CASSIRGAGEKLFF
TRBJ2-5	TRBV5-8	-	TGTGCCAGCAGCTCAGTAGAACAGGGAAAAGAGACCCAGTACTTC	CASSSVEQGKETQYF
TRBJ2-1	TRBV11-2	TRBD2	TGTGCCAGCAGCTTAGGCCTAGCGGGAGGGCCTATTCAGTTCTTC	CASSLGLAGGPIQFF
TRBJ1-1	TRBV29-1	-	TGCAGCGTTTCGACTGAAGCTTTCTTT	CSVSTEAFF
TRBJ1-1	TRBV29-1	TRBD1	TGCAGCGTTAGGCGACAGGGTATTGAAGCTTTCTTT	CSVRRQGIEAFF
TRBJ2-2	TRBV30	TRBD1	TGTGCCCTCAGACCGGGACAGGGCGTTATCGGGGAGCTGTTTTTC	CALRPGQGVIGELFF
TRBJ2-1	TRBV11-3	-	TGTGCCAGCAGCTTGGACAGCGGAACGTTCAATGAGCAGTTCTTC	CASSLDSGTFNEQFF
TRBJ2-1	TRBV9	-	TGTGCCAGCAGCCGCCGGGACAATGAGCAGTTCTTC	CASSRRDNEQFF
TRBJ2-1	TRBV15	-	TGTGCCACCAGCACCACTTGGGATCCGGTTCGGGATCTGATTGATGAGCAGTTCTTC	CATSTTWDPVRDLIDEQFF
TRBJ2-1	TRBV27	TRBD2	TGTGCCAGCAGTGGAGTCACTAGCGGGGAAAGCAATGAGCAGTTCTTC	CASSGVTSGESNEQFF
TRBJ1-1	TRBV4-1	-	TGCGCCAGCAGCCAAGAGCCGCCGGGATCCATGAACACTGAAGCTTTCTTT	CASSQEPPGSMNTEAFF
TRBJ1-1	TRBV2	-	TGTGCCAGCAGTGACGTGGTCGGTGCTTTCTTT	CASSDVVGAFF
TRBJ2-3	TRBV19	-	TGTGCCAGTAGTCCATTCCTTTGGACAGCTAGCACAGATACGCAGTATTTT	CASSPFLWTASTDTQYF
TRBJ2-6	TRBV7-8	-	TGTGCCAGCAGCTTCAGGGTCCGAATGTCTGGGGCCAACGTCCTGACTTTC	CASSFRVRMSGANVLTF
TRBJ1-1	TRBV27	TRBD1	TGTGCCAGCAGAAGGGGGCTTGAAGCTTTCTTT	CASRRGLEAFF
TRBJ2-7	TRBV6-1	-	TGTGCCAGCAGTACCCGGGGAGAAAGCTACGAGCAGTACTTC	CASSTRGESYEQYF